This T cell receptor beta chain was obtained from a study of identical twins. Points from the study as a whole: Beta clonotypes that were abundant in cord blood contained fewer insertions, a pattern absent from memory repertoires.

A single record per CDR3 protein comes from TCRdb applying MiXCR to the 5' RACE reads. The table has 1.5 million to 2 million distinct CDR3 sequences, about 31% seen once. In this sample, this clonotype turned up a few times. Its antigen is not known. The TCR originated in a newborn girl in good health. The specimen was cord blood.

The CDR3 nucleotides read TGCAGTGCTAGGGCGCGGGAGAACAATGAGCAGTTCTTC. Residues: CSARARENNEQFF. V gene TRBV20-1 combines with J gene TRBJ2-1; 7 bases agree with TRBD2. The CDR3 loop spans 13 amino acids. Germline CDR1 and CDR2: DFQATT and SNEGSKA (reference sequence). V shed 3 bases, J shed 5 bases, and the junction held 4 bases outside the gene matches.